Listed below are T cell receptor beta chains from one sample, sequenced in a study of blood T cell repertoires in COVID-19. The table came from immunoSEQ multiplex PCR; TCRdb's copy has only in-frame clones and leaves some out. The sample lists about 250,000 clones, about 80% occurring once. What was sequenced was peripheral blood. The receptors derive from an elderly man with acute or convalescent COVID-19. CDR3s include the opening cysteine and the closing phenylalanine or tryptophan. The D gene is left open where the match is weak. A row's size may be missing; if present it is once, few, many or a size class.

v_gene	d_gene	abundance	j_gene	CDR3aa	CDR3nt
TRBV27	NA	NA	TRBJ1-1	CASSLSQTSNTEAFF	TGTGCCAGCAGTTTATCCCAGACTAGTAACACTGAAGCTTTCTTT
TRBV6-5	TRBD2	NA	TRBJ2-1	CASSFLGGSGGFEQFF	TGTGCCAGCAGTTTCCTCGGGGGTAGCGGGGGGTTTGAGCAGTTCTTC
TRBV19	TRBD2	NA	TRBJ2-1	CASSIVGGGNEQFF	TGTGCCAGTAGTATAGTGGGGGGAGGGAATGAGCAGTTCTTC
TRBV27	TRBD1	NA	TRBJ1-6	CASSYDRVNSPLHF	TGTGCCAGCAGTTATGACAGGGTTAATTCACCCCTCCACTTT
TRBV3-1/TRBV3-2	NA	NA	TRBJ2-7	CASSQGGRSYEQYF	TGTGCCAGCAGCCAAGGAGGCAGATCCTACGAGCAGTACTTC
TRBV5-4	NA	NA	TRBJ1-1	CASSSARGPPEAFF	TGTGCCAGCAGCTCGGCAAGGGGTCCCCCTGAAGCTTTCTTT
TRBV19	TRBD1	few	TRBJ1-5	CAREDRGQPQHF	TGTGCCAGGGAGGACAGGGGTCAGCCCCAGCATTTT
TRBV6-5	NA	NA	TRBJ1-2	CASSYRRGPYGYTF	TGTGCCAGCAGTTACAGGAGGGGACCTTATGGCTACACCTTC
TRBV5-4	TRBD2	NA	TRBJ2-5	CASSSWGWGGPKTQYF	TGTGCCAGCAGCTCTTGGGGTTGGGGGGGTCCTAAGACCCAGTACTTC
TRBV6-5	NA	NA	TRBJ1-5	CASRNSGGNNQPQHF	TGTGCCAGCAGGAACAGTGGAGGTAACAATCAGCCCCAGCATTTT
TRBV7-8	TRBD1	NA	TRBJ1-6	CASSLRQGGVSPLHF	TGTGCCAGCAGCCTTCGACAGGGGGGTGTTTCACCCCTCCACTTT
TRBV15	NA	NA	TRBJ1-5	CATSLERSFSPQHF	TGTGCCACCAGCCTCGAGAGGAGTTTTTCGCCCCAGCATTTT
TRBV19	TRBD1	NA	TRBJ2-7	CASSRADRGSSYEQYF	TGTGCCAGTAGTAGGGCAGACAGGGGGAGCTCCTACGAGCAGTACTTC
TRBV4-2	NA	NA	TRBJ1-5	CASSQYTGSKPQHF	TGTGCCAGCAGCCAATATACAGGGAGTAAGCCCCAGCATTTT
TRBV12-3/TRBV12-4	NA	NA	TRBJ1-5	CASSTSNQPQHF	TGTGCCAGCAGTACGAGTAATCAGCCCCAGCATTTT
TRBV5-1	TRBD1	once	TRBJ2-3	CASTQTGGWTDTQYF	TGCGCCAGCACCCAAACAGGGGGCTGGACAGATACGCAGTATTTT
TRBV5-4	NA	NA	TRBJ2-7	CASSPGDYPYEQYF	TGTGCCAGCAGCCCAGGGGATTACCCCTACGAGCAGTACTTC
TRBV7-3	NA	NA	TRBJ1-1	CASSVQGANTEAFF	TGTGCCAGCAGCGTACAGGGTGCAAACACTGAAGCTTTCTTT
TRBV5-1	NA	NA	TRBJ2-1	CASSAGSSSYNEQFF	TGCGCCAGCAGCGCCGGTTCAAGCTCCTACAATGAGCAGTTCTTC
TRBV7-8	TRBD1	NA	TRBJ2-1	CASKRGQTTYNEQFF	TGTGCCAGCAAAAGGGGACAGACTACCTACAATGAGCAGTTCTTC
TRBV19	NA	NA	TRBJ2-7	CASSIARNVYEQYF	TGTGCCAGTAGTATAGCCAGGAATGTGTACGAGCAGTACTTC
TRBV18	NA	NA	TRBJ1-1	CASAPQGLMNTEAFF	TGTGCCAGCGCCCCACAGGGACTTATGAACACTGAAGCTTTCTTT
TRBV7-6	TRBD2	few	TRBJ2-3	CASSRLASLNTQYF	TGTGCCAGCAGCCGACTAGCTTCGTTAAATACGCAGTATTTT
TRBV11-3	TRBD2	NA	TRBJ2-3	CASSLGGTSTDTQYF	TGTGCCAGCAGCTTGGGGGGGACTAGCACAGATACGCAGTATTTT
TRBV28	NA	once	TRBJ2-1	CASRPTGPYNEQFF	TGTGCCAGCAGGCCAACAGGGCCCTACAATGAGCAGTTCTTC
TRBV4-2	TRBD2	NA	TRBJ2-2	CASSQGAGDLNTGELFF	TGTGCCAGCAGCCAAGGAGCGGGGGACCTGAACACCGGGGAGCTGTTTTTT
TRBV5-1	TRBD2	NA	TRBJ2-7	CASSLAHVQGGRYEQYF	TGCGCCAGCAGCTTGGCCCATGTGCAGGGAGGGAGGTACGAGCAGTACTTC
TRBV6-5	NA	NA	TRBJ2-1	CAIQEDEQFF	TGTGCCATTCAGGAGGATGAGCAGTTCTTC
TRBV6-2/TRBV6-3	NA	NA	TRBJ1-1	CASSLVGQPNTEAFF	TGTGCCAGCAGTTTGGTTGGACAGCCGAACACTGAAGCTTTCTTT
TRBV3-1/TRBV3-2	NA	NA	TRBJ2-7	CASSLLGAYEQYF	TGTGCCAGCAGCCTCCTTGGGGCGTACGAGCAGTACTTC
TRBV9	NA	NA	TRBJ2-2	CASQLQEINTGELFF	TGTGCCAGCCAGTTACAGGAAATTAACACCGGGGAGCTGTTTTTT
TRBV6-6	NA	few	TRBJ1-2	CATAGDRNYGYTF	TGTGCCACCGCGGGGGATAGGAACTATGGCTACACCTTC
TRBV27	NA	NA	TRBJ1-2	CASSLRGLNGYTF	TGTGCCAGCAGTTTACGGGGATTAAATGGCTACACCTTC
TRBV2	TRBD1	NA	TRBJ2-1	CASSEAMDRGRRNEQFF	TGTGCCAGCAGTGAAGCGATGGACAGGGGGCGCCGCAATGAGCAGTTCTTC
TRBV7-9	NA	NA	TRBJ1-2	CASSLSSETNYGYTF	TGTGCCAGCAGCTTAAGTTCCGAGACTAACTATGGCTACACCTTC
TRBV5-1	NA	NA	TRBJ2-3	CASSFSRGTTDTQYF	TGCGCCAGCAGCTTTTCCAGGGGAACTACAGATACGCAGTATTTT
TRBV2	TRBD1	NA	TRBJ1-5	CASSVWAGGDNSNQPQHF	TGTGCCAGCAGTGTTTGGGCAGGGGGTGATAATAGCAATCAGCCCCAGCATTTT
TRBV19	TRBD1	NA	TRBJ2-7	CASSIGGQDFYEQYF	TGTGCCAGTAGTATAGGGGGACAGGACTTCTACGAGCAGTACTTC
TRBV24-1	TRBD2	NA	TRBJ2-7	CATSDPGGPGDEQYF	TGTGCCACCAGTGATCCGGGAGGGCCGGGAGACGAGCAGTACTTC
TRBV7-2	TRBD1	NA	TRBJ1-4	CASSPTGGKLFF	TGTGCCAGCAGCCCAACAGGGGGCAAACTGTTTTTT
TRBV28	NA	NA	TRBJ1-2	CASSLSLGGANYGYTF	TGTGCCAGCAGTTTAAGCCTCGGGGGGGCGAACTATGGCTACACCTTC
TRBV5-1	NA	few	TRBJ2-7	CASSLDGAVPSYEQYF	TGCGCCAGCAGCTTGGATGGGGCAGTGCCCTCCTACGAGCAGTACTTC
TRBV5-5	TRBD2	NA	TRBJ2-1	CASSLGPRTSLDEQFF	TGTGCCAGCAGCTTGGGGCCGAGGACTAGCCTCGATGAGCAGTTCTTC
TRBV7-9	NA	NA	TRBJ2-5	CASSPRRGGAETQYF	TGTGCCAGCAGCCCCCGAAGGGGTGGAGCGGAGACCCAGTACTTC
TRBV5-6	TRBD1	NA	TRBJ2-1	CASSLLTGVLNEQFF	TGTGCCAGCAGCTTGCTCACAGGGGTTTTGAATGAGCAGTTCTTC
TRBV6-5	TRBD1	NA	TRBJ1-5	CASRQGAYQPQHF	TGTGCCAGCAGACAGGGGGCCTATCAGCCCCAGCATTTT
TRBV7-2	NA	NA	TRBJ1-2	CASSLVSGYTF	TGTGCCAGCAGCTTAGTTTCGGGCTACACCTTC
TRBV27	TRBD1	NA	TRBJ2-7	CASSSTYTGDEQYF	TGTGCCAGCAGTTCTACCTACACAGGGGACGAGCAGTACTTC
TRBV4-2	TRBD2	few	TRBJ2-2	CASSQDITSGRARELFF	TGTGCCAGCAGCCAAGATATCACTAGCGGGAGGGCCCGGGAGCTGTTTTTT
TRBV3-1/TRBV3-2	NA	once	TRBJ1-1	CASSLRQHPGAFF	TGTGCCAGCAGCCTCAGACAGCACCCCGGGGCTTTCTTT
TRBV7-9	NA	once	TRBJ1-2	CASSFGRARDDYGYTF	TGTGCCAGCAGCTTCGGGAGGGCAAGAGATGACTATGGCTACACCTTC
TRBV5-8	NA	NA	TRBJ2-1	CASSLVDRSYNEQFF	TGTGCCAGCAGCTTGGTAGACAGGTCCTACAATGAGCAGTTCTTC
TRBV5-6	TRBD1	once	TRBJ1-4	CASSKTGGDEKLFF	TGTGCCAGCAGCAAGACAGGGGGGGATGAAAAACTGTTTTTT
TRBV14	NA	NA	TRBJ1-6	CASSQVLASPLHF	TGTGCCAGCAGCCAAGTCTTGGCTTCACCCCTCCACTTT
TRBV5-1	TRBD1	once	TRBJ1-3	CASSTGQGGNTIYF	TGCGCCAGCAGCACGGGACAGGGTGGAAACACCATATATTTT
TRBV6-5	NA	NA	TRBJ1-1	CASSYSALNTEAFF	TGTGCCAGCAGTTACTCGGCCCTGAACACTGAAGCTTTCTTT
TRBV6-5	TRBD1	NA	TRBJ1-6	CASSRDRTDSPLHF	TGTGCCAGCAGTCGGGACAGGACGGATTCACCCCTCCACTTT
TRBV5-1	NA	NA	TRBJ2-7	CASSPAGTTYEQYF	TGCGCCAGCAGCCCGGCGGGTACGACCTACGAGCAGTACTTC
TRBV7-9	TRBD1	NA	TRBJ2-3	CASSIRTGVRTDTQYF	TGTGCCAGCAGCATTAGGACAGGGGTTCGCACAGATACGCAGTATTTT